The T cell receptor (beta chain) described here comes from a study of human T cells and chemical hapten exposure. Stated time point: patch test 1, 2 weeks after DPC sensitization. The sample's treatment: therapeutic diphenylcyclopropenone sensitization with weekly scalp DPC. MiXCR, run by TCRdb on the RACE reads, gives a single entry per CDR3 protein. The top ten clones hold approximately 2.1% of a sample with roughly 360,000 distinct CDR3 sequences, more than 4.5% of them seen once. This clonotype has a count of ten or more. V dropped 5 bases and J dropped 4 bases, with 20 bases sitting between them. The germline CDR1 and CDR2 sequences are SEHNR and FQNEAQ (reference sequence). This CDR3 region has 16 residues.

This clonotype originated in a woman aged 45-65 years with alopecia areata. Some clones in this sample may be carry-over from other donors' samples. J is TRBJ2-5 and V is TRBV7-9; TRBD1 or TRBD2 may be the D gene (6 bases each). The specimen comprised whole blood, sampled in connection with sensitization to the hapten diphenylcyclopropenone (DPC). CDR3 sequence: CASSPVRGVHGETQYF. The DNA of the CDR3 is TGTGCCAGCAGCCCTGTTAGGGGGGTCCACGGAGAGACCCAGTACTTC.